Reported below is one T cell receptor (beta chain). Germline CDR1 and CDR2: LNHDA and SQIVND (reference sequence). V lost 6 bases to trimming and J lost 3 bases; unmatched junction nucleotides: 15. The CDR3 is 17 residues long. These data are taken from a study of CD8 T cells in Susac syndrome. It was with random hexamers that roughly 0.45 to 1 ug RNA was reverse transcribed. TCRdb ran MiXCR on the immunoSEQ multiplex PCR reads and lists one entry per CDR3 protein. The sample holds 350,000 to 550,000 distinct CDR3 sequences, approximately 85% seen once. Relapsing-remitting disease, either stable or active, was present in the treatment-naive patients who were the multiple sclerosis controls. Bulk CD8+ and CD4+ cells came from magnetic negative isolation; CD8+ TEMRA by FACS.

The sequence came from a human donor with multiple sclerosis. The chain recombines TRBV19 with TRBJ1-1; 8 bases agree with TRBD1. Source material: CD8+ T cells from PBMCs. The CDR3 DNA reads TGTGCCAGTAGGGATCTTCTATGGACAGGGATGGACACTGAAGCTTTCTTT. Translated: CASRDLLWTGMDTEAFF.